This entry lists 13 T cell receptor beta chains sequenced from one sample in a study of blood T cell repertoires in COVID-19. Data came from immunoSEQ multiplex PCR; TCRdb stores just in-frame clones and leaves some out. The sample shows about 170,000 clones, more than 75% of them seen only once. Input material: PBMCs or T cells enriched from blood (not recorded which). These receptors were obtained from a human donor with acute COVID-19. The donor label of this sample is uncertain.

V usage is TRBV27 and J usage is TRBJ2-7, with TRBD1 matching over 7 bases. Per germline, CDR1 MNHEY and CDR2 SMNVEV (reference sequence). This CDR3 has 13 residues. With 4 bases clipped from V and 7 bases from J, the junction kept 7 bases outside the gene matches. CDR3 bases: TGTGCCAGCAGTTCTACAGGGGCGGGTGAGCAGTACTTC. It is translated as CASSSTGAGEQYF.

V gene TRBV5-3 combines with J gene TRBJ1-2, with 9 bases fitting TRBD1. TRBV5-3 is classed as an ORF, of uncertain function. This CDR3 region has 16 residues. The trim removed 2 bases at V and 8 bases at J, leaving 13 bases unmatched. The CDR3 region is CARSFAGTGNNGGYTF. CDR3 bases: TGTGCCAGAAGCTTTGCCGGGACAGGGAACAATGGGGGCTACACCTTC.

The J gene is TRBJ1-4, the V gene TRBV6-6; tentative D call: TRBD1 (6 bases). There are 16 residues in the CDR3. V was pared by 2 bases and J by 7 bases, with 17 bases between. The germline V gene has CDR1 MNHNY and CDR2 SVGAGI (reference sequence). The CDR3 nucleotides are TGTGCCAGCAGTTACAGCGCAGGACAGAGACTTGAAAAACTGTTTTTT. It encodes CASSYSAGQRLEKLFF.

This chain connects TRBV4-3 to TRBJ2-7; 10 nucleotides agree with TRBD1. CDR1 LGHNA and CDR2 YSLEER come from the germline V gene. This CDR3 has 18 amino acids. V lost 0 bases, J lost 4 bases, and 12 bases stayed unmatched. This chain's CDR3 is CASSQDLMGQGRLYEQYF. CDR3 DNA: TGCGCCAGCAGCCAAGACCTTATGGGACAGGGGAGACTTTACGAGCAGTACTTC.

This sequence joins TRBV5-1 and TRBJ2-1; TRBD2 might be the D (6 bases). CDR3 size: 16 residues. The V gene lost 4 bases and the J gene lost 2 bases, with 16 bases spanning the gap. The germline V gene has CDR1 SGHRS and CDR2 YFSETQ. This CDR3 reads CASSPSWGEAYNEQFF. The CDR3 DNA follows: TGCGCCAGCAGCCCCTCGTGGGGGGAAGCCTACAATGAGCAGTTCTTC.

This chain uses TRBV5-1 with TRBJ1-1; D is uncertain. The CDR3 is 12 amino acids. The germline CDR1 and CDR2 sequences are SGHRS and YFSETQ. With 3 bases removed from V and 5 bases from J, the gap between germline ends came to 8 bases. CDR3 region: CASSSPETEAFF. For the CDR3, the DNA is TGCGCCAGCAGCTCCCCCGAGACTGAAGCTTTCTTT.

The chain has TRBV9 and TRBJ2-6; no firm D call. This CDR3 is 17 amino acids long. CDR1 and CDR2 from the germline V gene are SGDLS and YYNGEE. V lost 4 bases to trimming and J lost 4 bases, with 18 bases between them. CDR3 DNA: TGTGCCAGCAGCTCAACCATGGCCTCAATGGGGGCCAACGTCCTGACTTTC. It encodes CASSSTMASMGANVLTF.

This rearrangement joins TRBV6-5 to TRBJ1-1; 8 nucleotides line up with TRBD1. Germline loops: CDR1 MNHEY, CDR2 SVGAGI. V trimming: 2 bases; J trimming: 6 bases; junction bases outside the gene matches: 2. CDR3 length: 13 amino acids. CDR3 sequence reads: CASSYGQGAEAFF. CDR3 nucleotides: TGTGCCAGCAGTTACGGACAGGGAGCTGAAGCTTTCTTT.

For the CDR3, the DNA is TGTGCCTGGAGCCCGACAGGGCTAAATTCACCCCTCCACTTT. Translation gives CAWSPTGLNSPLHF. J is TRBJ1-6 and V is TRBV30; 7 bases fit TRBD1. The V gene's germline CDR1 is GTSNPN and CDR2 SVGIG (reference sequence). The CDR3 loop spans 14 amino acids. The junction had 6 bases not matched to a gene; V was cut back by 3 bases and J by 7 bases.

The chain carries TRBV7-9 and TRBJ2-3, with a possible D match to TRBD2 (6 bases). The CDR3 sequence is 19 residues long. CDR1 SEHNR and CDR2 FQNEAQ come from the germline V gene (reference sequence). Deletions cut 4 bases from V and 0 bases from J, with 23 bases between. The CDR3 DNA sequence: TGTGCCAGCAGCTCGCCGGCCGGAGGGCCGATCCCTAGCACAGATACGCAGTATTTT. Amino acid sequence: CASSSPAGGPIPSTDTQYF.

The chain uses TRBV7-2 and TRBJ1-6; D is unclear. The CDR3 contains 18 residues. Germline-derived CDR1 and CDR2 are SGHTA and FQGNSA. Trimming removed 4 bases from V and 0 bases from J, with 16 bases in between. CDR3 DNA sequence: TGTGCCAGCAGCTCAACCCTCCCGGGGAGCTCCTATAATTCACCCCTCCACTTT. Its protein is CASSSTLPGSSYNSPLHF.

The chain couples TRBV2 to TRBJ2-1; 7 bases match TRBD1. The CDR3 is 16 amino acids. Trimming cost V 11 bases and J 2 bases; bases outside gene matches: 15. The germline V gene has CDR1 SNHLY and CDR2 FYNNEI. This chain's CDR3 is CAGPKGARRTYNEQFF. The CDR3 coding sequence is TGTGCCGGCCCAAAGGGGGCCCGGAGGACCTACAATGAGCAGTTCTTC. The whole variable domain, remainder taken from reference TRBV2 and TRBJ2-1, is EPEVTQTPSHQVTQMGQEVILRCVPISNHLYFYWYRQILGQKVEFLVSFYNNEISEKSEIFDDQFSVERPDGSNFTLKIRSTKLEDSAMYFCAGPKGARRTYNEQFFGPGTRLTVL.

This sequence joins TRBV11-2 and TRBJ2-5; D is undetermined. The length of the CDR3 is 12 residues. Trimming shortened V by 5 bases and J by 2 bases, and 6 bases separated the two germline ends. From germline, CDR1 is SGHAT and CDR2 FQNNGV. Here the CDR3 reads CASSATQETQYF. DNA for the CDR3: TGTGCCAGCAGCGCCACTCAAGAGACCCAGTACTTC.